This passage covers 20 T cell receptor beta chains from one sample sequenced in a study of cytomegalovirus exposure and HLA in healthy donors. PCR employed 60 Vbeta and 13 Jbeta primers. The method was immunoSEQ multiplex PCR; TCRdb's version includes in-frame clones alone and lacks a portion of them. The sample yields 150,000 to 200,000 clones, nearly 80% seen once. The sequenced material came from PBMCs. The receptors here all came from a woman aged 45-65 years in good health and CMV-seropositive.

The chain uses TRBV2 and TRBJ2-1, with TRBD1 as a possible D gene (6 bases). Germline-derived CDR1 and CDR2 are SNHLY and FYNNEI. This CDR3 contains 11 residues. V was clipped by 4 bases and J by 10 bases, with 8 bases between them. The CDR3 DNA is TGTGCCAGCAGTGGGGGGCGAGAGCAGTTCTTC. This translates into CASSGGREQFF. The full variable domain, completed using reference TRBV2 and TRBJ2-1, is EPEVTQTPSHQVTQMGQEVILRCVPISNHLYFYWYRQILGQKVEFLVSFYNNEISEKSEIFDDQFSVERPDGSNFTLKIRSTKLEDSAMYFCASSGGREQFFGPGTRLTVL.

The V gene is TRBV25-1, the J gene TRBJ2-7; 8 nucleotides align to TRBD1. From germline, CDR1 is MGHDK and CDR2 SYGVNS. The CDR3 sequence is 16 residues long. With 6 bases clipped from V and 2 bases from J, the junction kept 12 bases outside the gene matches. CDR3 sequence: CASSAQGAVKPYEQYF. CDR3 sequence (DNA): TGTGCCAGCAGCGCCCAGGGGGCGGTCAAACCCTACGAGCAGTACTTC.

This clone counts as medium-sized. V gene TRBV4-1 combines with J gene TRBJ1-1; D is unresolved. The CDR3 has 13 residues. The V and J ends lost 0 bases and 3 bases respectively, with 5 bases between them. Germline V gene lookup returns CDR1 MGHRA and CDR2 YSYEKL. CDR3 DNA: TGCGCCAGCAGCCAAGATATGTACACTGAAGCTTTCTTT. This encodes CASSQDMYTEAFF.

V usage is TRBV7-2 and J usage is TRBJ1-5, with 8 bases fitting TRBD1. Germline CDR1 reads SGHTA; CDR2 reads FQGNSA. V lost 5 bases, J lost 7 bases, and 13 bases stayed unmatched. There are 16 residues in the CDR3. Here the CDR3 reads CASSTFGQGGRQPQHF. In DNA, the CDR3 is TGTGCCAGCAGCACTTTCGGACAGGGTGGTCGACAGCCCCAGCATTTT.

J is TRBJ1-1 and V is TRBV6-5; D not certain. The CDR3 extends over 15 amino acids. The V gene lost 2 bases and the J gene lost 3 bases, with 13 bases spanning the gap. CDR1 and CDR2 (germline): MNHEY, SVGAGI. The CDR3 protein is CASSYKMEGDTEAFF. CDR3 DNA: TGTGCCAGCAGTTACAAGATGGAGGGTGACACTGAAGCTTTCTTT.

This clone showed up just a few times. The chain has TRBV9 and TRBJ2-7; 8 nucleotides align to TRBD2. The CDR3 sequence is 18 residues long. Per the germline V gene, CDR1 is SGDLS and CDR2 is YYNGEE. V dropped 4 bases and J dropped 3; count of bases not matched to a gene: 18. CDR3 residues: CASSLLPGAAGVLYEQYF. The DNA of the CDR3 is TGTGCCAGCAGCCTCTTACCGGGTGCAGCGGGAGTACTCTACGAGCAGTACTTC.

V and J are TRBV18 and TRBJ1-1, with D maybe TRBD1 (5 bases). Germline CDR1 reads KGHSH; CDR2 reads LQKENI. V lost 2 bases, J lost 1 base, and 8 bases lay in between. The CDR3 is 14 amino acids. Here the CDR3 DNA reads TGTGCCAGCTCACCAGTGACAGAGAACACTGAAGCTTTCTTT. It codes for CASSPVTENTEAFF. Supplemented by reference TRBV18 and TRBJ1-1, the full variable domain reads NAGVMQNPRHLVRRRGQEARLRCSPMKGHSHVYWYRQLPEEGLKFMVYLQKENIIDESGMPKERFSAEFPKEGPSILRIQQVVRGDSAAYFCASSPVTENTEAFFGQGTRLTVV.

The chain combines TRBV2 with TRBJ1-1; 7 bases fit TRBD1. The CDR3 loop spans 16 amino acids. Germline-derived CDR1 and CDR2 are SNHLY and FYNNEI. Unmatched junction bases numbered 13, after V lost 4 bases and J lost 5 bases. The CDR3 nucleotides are TGTGCCAGCAGTGCATCAGCGTGGACAGGAGAGACTGAAGCTTTCTTT. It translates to CASSASAWTGETEAFF. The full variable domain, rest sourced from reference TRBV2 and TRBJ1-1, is EPEVTQTPSHQVTQMGQEVILRCVPISNHLYFYWYRQILGQKVEFLVSFYNNEISEKSEIFDDQFSVERPDGSNFTLKIRSTKLEDSAMYFCASSASAWTGETEAFFGQGTRLTVV.

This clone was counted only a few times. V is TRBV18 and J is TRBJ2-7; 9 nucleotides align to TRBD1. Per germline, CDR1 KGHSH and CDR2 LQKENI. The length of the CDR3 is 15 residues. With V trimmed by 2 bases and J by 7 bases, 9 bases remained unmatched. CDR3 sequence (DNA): TGTGCCAGCTCACCAAGCCGGGACAGGGTTTTAGAGCAGTACTTC. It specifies CASSPSRDRVLEQYF. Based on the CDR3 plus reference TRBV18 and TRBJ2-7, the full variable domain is NAGVMQNPRHLVRRRGQEARLRCSPMKGHSHVYWYRQLPEEGLKFMVYLQKENIIDESGMPKERFSAEFPKEGPSILRIQQVVRGDSAAYFCASSPSRDRVLEQYFGPGTRLTVT.

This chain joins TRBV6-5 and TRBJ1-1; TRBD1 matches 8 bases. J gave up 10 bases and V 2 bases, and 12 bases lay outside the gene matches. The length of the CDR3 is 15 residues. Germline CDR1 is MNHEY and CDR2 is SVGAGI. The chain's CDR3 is CASSYRLTGGLGAFF. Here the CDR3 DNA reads TGTGCCAGCAGTTACCGGCTAACAGGGGGTCTAGGAGCTTTCTTT.

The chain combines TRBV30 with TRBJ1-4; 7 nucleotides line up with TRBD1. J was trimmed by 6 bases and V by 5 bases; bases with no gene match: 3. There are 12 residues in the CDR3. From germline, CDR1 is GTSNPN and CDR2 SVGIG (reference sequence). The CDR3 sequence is CAWRGGHEKLFF. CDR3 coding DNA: TGTGCCTGGCGAGGGGGCCATGAAAAACTGTTTTTT. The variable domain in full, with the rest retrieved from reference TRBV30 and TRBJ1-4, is SQTIHQWPATLVQPVGSPLSLECTVEGTSNPNLYWYRQAAGRGLQLLFYSVGIGQISSEVPQNLSASRPQDRQFILSSKKLLLSDSGFYLCAWRGGHEKLFFGSGTQLSVL.

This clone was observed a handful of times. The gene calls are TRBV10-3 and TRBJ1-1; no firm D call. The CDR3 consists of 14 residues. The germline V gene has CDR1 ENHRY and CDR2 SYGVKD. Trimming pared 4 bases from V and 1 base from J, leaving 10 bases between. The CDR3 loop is CAISVSPENTEAFF. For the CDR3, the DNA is TGTGCCATCAGTGTTTCTCCAGAGAACACTGAAGCTTTCTTT.

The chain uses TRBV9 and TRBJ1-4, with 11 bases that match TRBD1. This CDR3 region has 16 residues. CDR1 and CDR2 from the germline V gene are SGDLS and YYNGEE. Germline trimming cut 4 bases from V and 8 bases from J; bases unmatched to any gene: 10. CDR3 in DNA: TGTGCCAGCAGCCCCCAAGCGTGGGACAGGGGGGAAAAACTGTTTTTT. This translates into CASSPQAWDRGEKLFF.

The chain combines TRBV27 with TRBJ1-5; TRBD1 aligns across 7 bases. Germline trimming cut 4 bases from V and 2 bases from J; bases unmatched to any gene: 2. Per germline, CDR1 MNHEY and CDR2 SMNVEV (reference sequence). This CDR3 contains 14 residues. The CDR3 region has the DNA TGTGCCAGCAGTTACAGGGGAGGCAATCAGCCCCAGCATTTT. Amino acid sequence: CASSYRGGNQPQHF.

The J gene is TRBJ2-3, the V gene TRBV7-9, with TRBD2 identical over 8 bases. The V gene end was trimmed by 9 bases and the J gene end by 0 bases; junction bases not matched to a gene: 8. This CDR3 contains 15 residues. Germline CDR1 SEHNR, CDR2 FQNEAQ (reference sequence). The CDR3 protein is CASSGARASTDTQYF. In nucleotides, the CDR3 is TGTGCCAGTAGCGGGGCCCGTGCTAGCACAGATACGCAGTATTTT.

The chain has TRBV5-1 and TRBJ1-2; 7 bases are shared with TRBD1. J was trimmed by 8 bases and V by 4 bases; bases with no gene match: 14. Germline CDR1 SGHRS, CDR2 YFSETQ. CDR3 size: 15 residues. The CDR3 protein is CASSPTSDRVRGYTF. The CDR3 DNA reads TGCGCCAGCAGCCCCACCTCCGACAGGGTGAGGGGCTACACCTTC.

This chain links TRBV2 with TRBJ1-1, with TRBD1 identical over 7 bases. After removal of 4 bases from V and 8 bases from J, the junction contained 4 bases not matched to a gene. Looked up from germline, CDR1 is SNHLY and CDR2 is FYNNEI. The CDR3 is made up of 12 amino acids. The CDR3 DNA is TGTGCCAGCAGTGTACAGGGGCGAGAAGCTTTCTTT. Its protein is CASSVQGREAFF.

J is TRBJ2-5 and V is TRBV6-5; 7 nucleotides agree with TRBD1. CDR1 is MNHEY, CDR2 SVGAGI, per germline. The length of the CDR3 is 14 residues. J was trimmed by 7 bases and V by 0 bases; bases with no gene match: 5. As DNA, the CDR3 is TGTGCCAGCAGTTACTCGAGGGGGCGCGGGACCCAGTACTTC. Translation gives CASSYSRGRGTQYF.

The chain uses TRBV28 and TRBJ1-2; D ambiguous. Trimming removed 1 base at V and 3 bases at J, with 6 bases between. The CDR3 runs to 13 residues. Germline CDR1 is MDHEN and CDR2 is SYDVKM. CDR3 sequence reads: CASSLSRDYGYTF. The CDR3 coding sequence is TGTGCCAGCAGTTTATCGCGGGACTATGGCTACACCTTC.

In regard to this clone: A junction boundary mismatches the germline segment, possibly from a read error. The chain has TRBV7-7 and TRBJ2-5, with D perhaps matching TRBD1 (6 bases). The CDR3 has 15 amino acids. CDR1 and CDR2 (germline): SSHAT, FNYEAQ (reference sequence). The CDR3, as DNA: TGTGCTAGCAGCCCCCCTGACTCCCGCAGGGGGACCCAGTACTTC. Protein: CASSPPDSRRGTQYF.